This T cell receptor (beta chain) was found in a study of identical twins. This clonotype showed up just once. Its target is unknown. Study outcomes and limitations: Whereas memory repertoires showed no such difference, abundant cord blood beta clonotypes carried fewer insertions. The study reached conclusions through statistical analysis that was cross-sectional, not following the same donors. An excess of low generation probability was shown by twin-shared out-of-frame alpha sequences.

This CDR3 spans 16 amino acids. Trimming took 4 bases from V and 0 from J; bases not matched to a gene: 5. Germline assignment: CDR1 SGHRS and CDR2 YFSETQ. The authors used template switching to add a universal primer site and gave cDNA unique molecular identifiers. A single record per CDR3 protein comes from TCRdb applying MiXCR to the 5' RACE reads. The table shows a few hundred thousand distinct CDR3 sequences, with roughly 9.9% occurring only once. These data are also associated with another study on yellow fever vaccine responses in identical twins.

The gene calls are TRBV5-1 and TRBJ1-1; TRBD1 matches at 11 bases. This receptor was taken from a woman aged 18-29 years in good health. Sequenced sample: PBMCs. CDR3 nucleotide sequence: TGCGCCAGCAGCGAGGGGACAGGGGGTCTGAACACTGAAGCTTTCTTT. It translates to CASSEGTGGLNTEAFF.